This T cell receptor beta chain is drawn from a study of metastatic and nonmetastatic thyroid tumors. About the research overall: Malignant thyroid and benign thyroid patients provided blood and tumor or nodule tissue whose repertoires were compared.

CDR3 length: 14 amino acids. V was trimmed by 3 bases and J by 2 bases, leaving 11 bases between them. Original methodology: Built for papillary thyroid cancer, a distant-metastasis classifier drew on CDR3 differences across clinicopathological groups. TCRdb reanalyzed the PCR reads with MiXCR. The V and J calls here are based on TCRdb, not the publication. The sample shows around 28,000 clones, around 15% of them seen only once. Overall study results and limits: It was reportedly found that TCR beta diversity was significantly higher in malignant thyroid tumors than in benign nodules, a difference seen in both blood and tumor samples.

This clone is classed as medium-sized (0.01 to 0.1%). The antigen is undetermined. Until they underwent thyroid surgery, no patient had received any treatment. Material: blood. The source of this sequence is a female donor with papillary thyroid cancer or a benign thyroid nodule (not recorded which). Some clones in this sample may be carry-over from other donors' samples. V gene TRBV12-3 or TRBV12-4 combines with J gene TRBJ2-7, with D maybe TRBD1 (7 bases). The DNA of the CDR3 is TGTGCCAGCAGTTTGGGCGGGACAGCCTACGAGCAGTACTTC. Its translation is CASSLGGTAYEQYF.